In this sample, the clone carrying this T cell receptor beta chain turned up many times. Its antigen remains unknown. Every bit of the isolated RNA underwent reverse transcription, so sequencing read expressed TCRB transcripts. The data were produced by immunoSEQ multiplex PCR, yet TCRdb's version contains in-frame clones alone and is incomplete. In the table there are about 160,000 clones, approximately 7.8% of which are singletons. This record comes from a study of beta chain features in type 1 diabetes. The study, taken as a whole, reports: More deletions and fewer insertions at VDJ junctions were seen in type 1 diabetes patients. Among all four CD4+ subsets, Type 1 diabetes patients had TCRB CDR3s that were moderately but significantly shorter.

Every donor provided one heparinised blood draw, which averaged approximately 120 mL. The V gene lost 6 bases and the J gene lost 4 bases, with 10 bases spanning the gap. The CDR3 length is 12 residues. From germline, CDR1 is SGHRS and CDR2 YFSETQ. The receptor comes from a woman in her 40s with type 1 diabetes. The chain has TRBV5-1 and TRBJ2-5, with D tentatively TRBD1 (6 bases). The sample consisted of central memory CD4+ T cells from blood. DNA for the CDR3: TGCGCCAGCACCGGACAGCGAGAGACCCAGTACTTC. As protein: CASTGQRETQYF.